The sequence of this TCR beta chain was determined in a study of vaccination and CD4 T cells after COVID-19. Study information: Convalescent patients, SARS-CoV-2 positive by nasal swab PCR, comprised fewer than ten mild cases and one severe case. Diagnosis preceded the drawing of post-COVID samples by a median approximately 110 days (range 35 to 161).

Points on this clonotype: The antigen is not known.

Noted treatment: approximately nine-day PBMC culture with coronavirus spike peptide pools or control peptides (ViraFEST assay). About 2 million PBMCs went into each well for culture with around 10 IU/ml IL-2 and around 9.6 ug/ml peptide pools. Oncomine TCR Beta short-read sequencing was applied to DNA from cultured CD4+ T cells. A single record per CDR3 protein comes from TCRdb applying MiXCR to the PCR reads. The repertoire holds over 10,000 distinct CDR3 sequences, around 38% seen once, with just under 9.5% in the top ten. The TCR was taken from a human donor who had recovered from COVID-19. What was sequenced was CD4+ T cells from blood, cultured in vitro.

CDR3 bases: TGTGCCAGCAGATCGACAGGGGATTACACTGAAGCTTTCTTT. Translating it yields CASRSTGDYTEAFF. The chain joins TRBV19 to TRBJ1-1; 8 nucleotides line up with TRBD1. Germline CDR1 and CDR2: LNHDA and SQIVND (reference sequence). This CDR3 is built from 14 residues. The J segment lost 3 bases and the V segment lost 9 bases, leaving 9 bases of the junction unmatched.